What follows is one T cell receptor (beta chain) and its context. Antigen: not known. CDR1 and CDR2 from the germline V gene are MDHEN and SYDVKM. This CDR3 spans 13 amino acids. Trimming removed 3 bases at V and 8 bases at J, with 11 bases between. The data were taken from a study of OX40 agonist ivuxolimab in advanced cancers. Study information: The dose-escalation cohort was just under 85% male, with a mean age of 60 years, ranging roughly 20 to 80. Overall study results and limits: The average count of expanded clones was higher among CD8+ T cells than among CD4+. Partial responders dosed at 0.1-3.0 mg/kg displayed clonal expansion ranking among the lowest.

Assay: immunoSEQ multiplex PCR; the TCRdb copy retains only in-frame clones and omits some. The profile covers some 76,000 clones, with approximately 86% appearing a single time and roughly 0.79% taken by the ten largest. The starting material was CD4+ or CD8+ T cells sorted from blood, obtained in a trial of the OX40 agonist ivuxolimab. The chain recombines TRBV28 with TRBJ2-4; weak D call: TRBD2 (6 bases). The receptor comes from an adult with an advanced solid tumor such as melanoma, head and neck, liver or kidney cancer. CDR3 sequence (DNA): TGTGCCAGCAGTTTTCAGGGAGGAGACATTCAGTACTTC. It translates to CASSFQGGDIQYF.